The 26 T cell receptor beta chains in this list originate from one sample, sequenced in a study of T cells in Graves' hyperthyroidism and ophthalmopathy. TCR beta CDR3 regions were amplified from RNA. HTBI primers drove first-round RT-PCR of the TCR CDR3. TCRdb called the multiplex PCR reads again in MiXCR, with one record for every CDR3 protein. The sample consists of about 400,000 distinct CDR3 sequences, roughly 25% of them appearing once. The specimen was blood. These receptors came from a man aged 50 or older with Graves' hyperthyroidism.

The chain couples TRBV20-1 to TRBJ2-1, with D possibly being TRBD2 (6 bases). The germline V gene has CDR1 DFQATT and CDR2 SNEGSKA (reference sequence). This CDR3 has 16 amino acids. V was trimmed by 0 bases and J by 5 bases, leaving 17 bases between them. CDR3 sequence reads: CSARDFLGGENNEQFF. The CDR3 DNA reads as TGCAGTGCTAGAGATTTTCTGGGGGGAGAGAACAATGAGCAGTTCTTC.

The DNA for the CDR3 is TGTGCCAGCAGGCACGGGACAGGGGCTTCTTCACCCCTCCACTTT. This codes for CASRHGTGASSPLHF. The V call is TRBV27, the J call TRBJ1-6; 10 nucleotides match TRBD1. CDR1 and CDR2 from the germline V gene are MNHEY and SMNVEV (reference sequence). CDR3 length equals 15 residues. Germline trimming cut 6 bases from V and 9 bases from J; bases unmatched to any gene: 8.

There are many counts of this clonotype. V gene TRBV11-1 combines with J gene TRBJ2-5; a weak D match, TRBD2 (6 bases). This CDR3 contains 13 residues. V was cut by 5 bases and J by 5 bases, with 12 bases left in between. Germline assignment: CDR1 SGHAT and CDR2 FQDESV (reference sequence). CDR3 protein: CASSGGALETQYF. The CDR3 DNA reads TGTGCCAGCAGCGGAGGGGCACTGGAGACCCAGTACTTC.

J is TRBJ1-1 and V is TRBV5-1; 9 bases agree with TRBD1. This CDR3 comprises 15 residues. Per the germline V gene, CDR1 is SGHRS and CDR2 is YFSETQ. The ends lost 0 bases at V and 5 bases at J; junction bases unmatched: 5. The CDR3 sequence is CASSLGDRVGTEAFF. DNA for the CDR3: TGCGCCAGCAGCTTGGGGGACAGGGTTGGGACTGAAGCTTTCTTT. The full variable domain, with the rest looked up from reference TRBV5-1 and TRBJ1-1, is KAGVTQTPRYLIKTRGQQVTLSCSPISGHRSVSWYQQTPGQGLQFLFEYFSETQRNKGNFPGRFSGRQFSNSRSEMNVSTLELGDSALYLCASSLGDRVGTEAFFGQGTRLTVV.

The chain combines TRBV20-1 with TRBJ2-3, with 7 bases lining up with TRBD2. The germline CDR1 and CDR2 sequences are DFQATT and SNEGSKA (reference sequence). V lost 7 bases, J lost 6 bases, and 10 bases stayed unmatched. The CDR3 is 13 amino acids. In DNA, the CDR3 is TGCAGTGTTTTCGGCGGGGGTCCTGATACGCAGTATTTT. It yields the protein CSVFGGGPDTQYF.

The chain recombines TRBV7-2 with TRBJ2-1; 15 positions match TRBD2. Germline assignment: CDR1 SGHTA and CDR2 FQGNSA. The V segment lost 1 base and the J segment 8 bases; nucleotides outside the gene matches: 9. The length of the CDR3 is 18 residues. The DNA for the CDR3 is TGTGCCAGCAGCTTAGAGGTGGTGGGACTAGCGGGAGGCCATGAGCAGTTCTTC. Translated: CASSLEVVGLAGGHEQFF.

This chain uses TRBV3-1 with TRBJ1-2; D ambiguous. CDR3 size: 12 residues. Germline assignment: CDR1 LGHDT and CDR2 YNNKEL (reference sequence). Trimming cost V 0 bases and J 14 bases, with 13 bases left between them. The CDR3 loop reads CASSQDGGVETF. CDR3 DNA sequence: TGTGCCAGCAGCCAAGATGGCGGGGTTGAGACCTTC.

The V call is TRBV20-1, the J call TRBJ1-6, with 9 positions matching TRBD1. CDR1 and CDR2 from the germline V gene are DFQATT and SNEGSKA (reference sequence). The CDR3 loop spans 18 amino acids. In DNA form, the CDR3 reads TGCAGCACCTCCCGCCGGACAGGGGTTAGCTCCTATAATTCACCCCTCCACTTT. Translating gives CSTSRRTGVSSYNSPLHF.

Ten or more counts support this clonotype. The rearrangement uses TRBV7-2 and TRBJ2-1; no definite D call. The V end lost 6 bases, the J end lost 4 bases, and 10 bases lay between the germline ends. Germline-derived CDR1 and CDR2 are SGHTA and FQGNSA. The CDR3 is 13 amino acids. The CDR3 sequence is CASSQLGYNEQFF. DNA for the CDR3: TGTGCCAGCAGTCAGCTCGGGTACAATGAGCAGTTCTTC.

The chain carries TRBV11-2 and TRBJ2-7, with D perhaps assigned TRBD1 or TRBD2 (5 bases each). The CDR3 is 14 amino acids. V lost 3 bases, J lost 4 bases, and 13 bases lay in between. In germline, CDR1 is SGHAT, CDR2 FQNNGV. This CDR3 reads CASSFPGWEYEQYF. In nucleotides, the CDR3 is TGTGCCAGCAGCTTTCCAGGGTGGGAGTACGAGCAGTACTTC.

In this sample, this clonotype turned up many times. The chain links TRBV11-2 to TRBJ2-7; D call uncertain. The CDR3 is made up of 12 amino acids. Per germline, CDR1 SGHAT and CDR2 FQNNGV. V was pared by 0 bases and J by 5 bases, with 5 bases between. CDR3 coding DNA: TGTGCCAGCAGCTTAGAAGGGAACGAGCAGTACTTC. It encodes CASSLEGNEQYF. The variable domain in full, completed from reference TRBV11-2 and TRBJ2-7, reads EAGVAQSPRYKIIEKRQSVAFWCNPISGHATLYWYQQILGQGPKLLIQFQNNGVVDDSQLPKDRFSAERLKGVDSTLKIQPAKLEDSAVYLCASSLEGNEQYFGPGTRLTVT.

V and J are TRBV5-1 and TRBJ2-3; 11 nucleotides match TRBD2. The CDR3 runs to 15 residues. Germline trimming cut 5 bases from V and 4 bases from J; bases unmatched to any gene: 6. Germline V CDR1 and CDR2: SGHRS, YFSETQ. The CDR3 DNA follows: TGCGCCAGCAGTCGACTAGCGGGACTGGCAGATACGCAGTATTTT. It encodes CASSRLAGLADTQYF.

Remarks on this clonotype: It may be a read error: a sequence one base away is much more abundant. This rearrangement joins TRBV28 to TRBJ2-5, with D perhaps TRBD1 or TRBD2 (5 bases each). Looked up from germline, CDR1 is MDHEN and CDR2 is SYDVKM. This CDR3 is built from 16 residues. CDR3 region: CASTSSRAGSRETRYF. The CDR3 DNA reads as TGTGCCAGCACCTCCAGCCGGGCAGGGTCAAGGGAGACCCGGTACTTC.

The chain uses TRBV20-1 and TRBJ2-7; 9 bases line up with TRBD1. V shed 4 bases, J shed 4 bases, and the junction held 8 bases outside the gene matches. The CDR3 runs 14 residues. Germline V lookup: CDR1 DFQATT, CDR2 SNEGSKA (reference sequence). The DNA for the CDR3 is TGCAGTGCTATAGACGGACAGGGGCTATACGAGCAGTACTTC. It is translated as CSAIDGQGLYEQYF.

Concerning this clonotype: A much larger clone sits a single nucleotide away, making a read error possible. This chain uses TRBV2 with TRBJ2-1, with TRBD1 identical over 7 bases. The CDR3 length is 17 residues. Germline V gene sequence: CDR1 SNHLY, CDR2 FYNNEI. This CDR3 reads CAGSDPQGFQLHNEQFF. The DNA for the CDR3 is TGTGCCGGCAGTGACCCACAGGGGTTCCAACTACACAATGAGCAGTTCTTC.

There are a few counts of this clonotype. The V and J genes are TRBV5-1 and TRBJ2-5; D is perhaps TRBD2 (5 bases). Trimming removed 4 bases from V and 2 bases from J, with 12 bases in between. Germline lookup yields CDR1 SGHRS and CDR2 YFSETQ. The CDR3 extends over 14 amino acids. Here the CDR3 DNA reads TGCGCCAGCAGCACGGGAAGGGTACAAGAGACCCAGTACTTC. Its translation is CASSTGRVQETQYF.

Worth noting for this clonotype: It is likely a read error, because the conserved phenylalanine at the end of the CDR3 is missing. V gene TRBV7-2 combines with J gene TRBJ2-1; no clear D gene. The J call may be incorrect, as the DNA end agrees better with TRBJ2-7. Germline values: CDR1 SGHTA, CDR2 FQGNSA. CDR3 length: 15 residues. CDR3 DNA: TGTGCCAGCAGCTTAGGGGCGATCTCCTACAATGAGCAGTACTCC. Translation: CASSLGAISYNEQYS.

This clonotype was seen more than once but under ten times. The chain carries TRBV7-9 and TRBJ2-7; maybe TRBD2 (5 bases). V was clipped by 5 bases and J by 2 bases, with 19 bases between them. The CDR3 contains 16 residues. CDR1 SEHNR and CDR2 FQNEAQ come from the germline V gene (reference sequence). The CDR3 DNA is TGTGCCAGCAGCCCCCAGGTCGCGGGCCCTCCCTACGAGCAGTACTTC. This sequence encodes CASSPQVAGPPYEQYF.

The chain uses TRBV6-5 and TRBJ2-1, with unresolved D. The CDR3 covers 14 residues. V was shortened by 2 bases and J by 8 bases, with 13 bases between the two germline ends. Germline CDR1 is MNHEY and CDR2 is SVGAGI. CDR3 region: CASSYDLRWDEQFF. In DNA, the CDR3 is TGTGCCAGCAGTTACGACCTCCGCTGGGATGAGCAGTTCTTC.

This clonotype has a count of ten or more. The chain links TRBV3-1 to TRBJ1-2; D is possibly TRBD1 (5 bases). Germline-derived CDR1 and CDR2 are LGHDT and YNNKEL (reference sequence). V was shortened by 0 bases and J by 7 bases, with 12 bases between the two germline ends. The CDR3 is made up of 14 amino acids. The CDR3 DNA reads TGTGCCAGCAGCCAAGATAGAGGGGTCTCTGGCTACACCTTC. Amino acid sequence: CASSQDRGVSGYTF. The entire variable domain, with the rest obtained from reference TRBV3-1 and TRBJ1-2, is as follows: DTAVSQTPKYLVTQMGNDKSIKCEQNLGHDTMYWYKQDSKKFLKIMFSYNNKELIINETVPNRFSPKSPDKAHLNLHINSLELGDSAVYFCASSQDRGVSGYTFGSGTRLTVV.

A few counts support this clonotype. The J gene is TRBJ2-7, the V gene TRBV28; D uncertain. The V end was cut by 5 bases, the J end by 1 base, with 9 bases between. Germline-derived CDR1 and CDR2 are MDHEN and SYDVKM. This CDR3 contains 13 residues. Here the CDR3 DNA reads TGTGCCAGCAGTCAGCCCCTTTCCTACGAGCAGTACTTC. Protein product: CASSQPLSYEQYF. Combining the CDR3 with reference TRBV28 and TRBJ2-7 gives the whole variable domain DVKVTQSSRYLVKRTGEKVFLECVQDMDHENMFWYRQDPGLGLRLIYFSYDVKMKEKGDIPEGYSVSREKKERFSLILESASTNQTSMYLCASSQPLSYEQYFGPGTRLTVT.

This clonotype appeared many times. The genes are TRBV10-3 and TRBJ2-2; 7 bases match TRBD1. Unmatched junction bases numbered 9, after V lost 11 bases and J lost 6 bases. The CDR3 contains 13 residues. Germline CDR1 is ENHRY and CDR2 is SYGVKD. The DNA for the CDR3 is TGTGCCGACCGGGACAGTGACGCCGGGGAGCTGTTTTTT. Amino acid sequence: CADRDSDAGELFF.

This clonotype was seen more than once but under ten times. This sequence joins TRBV5-1 and TRBJ2-3, with 8 bases identical to TRBD2. V was clipped by 4 bases and J by 4 bases; unmatched bases: 5. Germline V CDR1 and CDR2: SGHRS, YFSETQ. The CDR3 consists of 14 residues. CDR3 coding DNA: TGCGCCAGCAGCGGGGGGACTAGGTCAGATACGCAGTATTTT. Its translation: CASSGGTRSDTQYF.

The chain recombines TRBV24-1 with TRBJ2-1; 8 bases match TRBD2. CDR1 is KGHDR and CDR2 is SFDVKD in the germline V gene. The V and J ends lost 6 bases and 6 bases, in that order; junction bases with no gene match: 12. The CDR3 has 16 residues. CDR3 coding DNA: TGTGCCACCAGTAAGTCCGGGACTAGTCCCGGCAATGAGCAGTTCTTC. It is translated as CATSKSGTSPGNEQFF.

This clonotype was seen more than once but under ten times. This chain connects TRBV5-4 to TRBJ2-1, with 7 bases lining up with TRBD2. V gave up 5 bases and J gave up 0 bases; unmatched junction bases: 11. The CDR3 contains 17 residues. Germline CDR1 SGHNT, CDR2 YYREEE (reference sequence). CDR3 sequence: CASRRPSGVFSYNEQFF. DNA of the CDR3: TGTGCCAGCAGACGTCCTAGCGGAGTGTTCTCCTACAATGAGCAGTTCTTC.

V and J are TRBV3-1 and TRBJ2-2; possibly TRBD1 for D (6 bases). Trimming took off 4 bases at V and 4 bases at J, with 13 bases between the two ends. The germline gives CDR1 LGHDT, CDR2 YNNKEL (reference sequence). The CDR3 has 15 amino acids. The DNA for the CDR3 is TGTGCCAGCAGCCGGGACAAAATGGGCACCGGGGAGCTGTTTTTT. Amino acid sequence: CASSRDKMGTGELFF.